The sample holds many counts of the clone carrying this T cell receptor (beta chain). Its antigen is still unknown. Germline CDR1 SNHLY, CDR2 FYNNEI. V was trimmed by 3 bases and J by 0 bases, leaving 12 bases between them. The CDR3 runs to 15 residues. What was amplified from RNA transcripts were TCR beta CDR3 regions. TCR CDR3 regions were first amplified by RT-PCR with HTBI primers. Using its own MiXCR run on the multiplex PCR reads, TCRdb lists one record per CDR3 protein. The sample records approximately 700,000 distinct CDR3 sequences, 16% being singletons. Stability of Graves' hyperthyroidism was defined as absent ophthalmopathy progression within 18 months. This sample was taken from a study of T cells in Graves' hyperthyroidism and ophthalmopathy. Background on the study: Peripheral blood was secured at the point of initial diagnosis, before any treatment. Findings of the study overall: Most clonotypes expanded in the thyroid (above 0.001) were also present in blood.

Material: blood. This sequence was found in a man between 18 and 29 years old with Graves' hyperthyroidism. This chain connects TRBV2 to TRBJ2-7; a weak D match, TRBD1 (6 bases). The CDR3 DNA reads as TGTGCCAGCAGTGATGTTGACAGGCCCTCCTACGAGCAGTACTTC. This sequence encodes CASSDVDRPSYEQYF.